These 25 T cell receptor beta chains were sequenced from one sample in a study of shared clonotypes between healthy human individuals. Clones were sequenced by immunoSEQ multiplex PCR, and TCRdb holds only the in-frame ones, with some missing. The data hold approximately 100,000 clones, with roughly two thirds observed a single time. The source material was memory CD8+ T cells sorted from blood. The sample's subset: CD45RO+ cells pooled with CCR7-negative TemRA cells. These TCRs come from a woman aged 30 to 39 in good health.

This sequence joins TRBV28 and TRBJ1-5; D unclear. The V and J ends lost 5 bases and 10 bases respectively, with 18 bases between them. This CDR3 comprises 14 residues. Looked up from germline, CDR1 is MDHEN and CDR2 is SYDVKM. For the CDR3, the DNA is TGTGCCAGCAGTCCGCCGAGAAGGGCGGAACCCCAGCATTTT. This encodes CASSPPRRAEPQHF. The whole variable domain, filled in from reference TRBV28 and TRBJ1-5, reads DVKVTQSSRYLVKRTGEKVFLECVQDMDHENMFWYRQDPGLGLRLIYFSYDVKMKEKGDIPEGYSVSREKKERFSLILESASTNQTSMYLCASSPPRRAEPQHFGDGTRLSIL.

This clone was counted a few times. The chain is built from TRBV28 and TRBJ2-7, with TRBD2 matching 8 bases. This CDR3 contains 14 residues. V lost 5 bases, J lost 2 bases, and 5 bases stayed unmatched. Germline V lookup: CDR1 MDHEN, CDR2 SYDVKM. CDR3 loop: CASSIQREPYEQYF. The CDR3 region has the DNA TGTGCCAGCAGTATTCAGCGGGAGCCCTACGAGCAGTACTTC.

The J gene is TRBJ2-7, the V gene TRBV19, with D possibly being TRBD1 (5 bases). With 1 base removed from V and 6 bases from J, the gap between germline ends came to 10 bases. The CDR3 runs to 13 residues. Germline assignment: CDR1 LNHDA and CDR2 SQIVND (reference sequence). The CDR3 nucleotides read TGTGCCAGTAGTATAGCTCCTAGGGGCGAGCAGTACTTC. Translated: CASSIAPRGEQYF.

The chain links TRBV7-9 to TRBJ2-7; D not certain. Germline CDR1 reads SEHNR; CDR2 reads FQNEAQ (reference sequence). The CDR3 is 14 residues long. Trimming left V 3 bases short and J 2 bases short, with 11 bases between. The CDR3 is CASSFKANPYEQYF. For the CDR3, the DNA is TGTGCCAGCAGCTTTAAGGCTAACCCCTACGAGCAGTACTTC.

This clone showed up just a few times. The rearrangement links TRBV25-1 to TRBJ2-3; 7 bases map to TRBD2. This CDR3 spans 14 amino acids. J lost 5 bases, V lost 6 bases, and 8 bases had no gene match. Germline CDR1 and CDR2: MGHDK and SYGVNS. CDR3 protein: CASSTKRGLDTQYF. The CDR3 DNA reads TGTGCCAGCAGCACCAAGCGGGGCTTAGATACGCAGTATTTT.

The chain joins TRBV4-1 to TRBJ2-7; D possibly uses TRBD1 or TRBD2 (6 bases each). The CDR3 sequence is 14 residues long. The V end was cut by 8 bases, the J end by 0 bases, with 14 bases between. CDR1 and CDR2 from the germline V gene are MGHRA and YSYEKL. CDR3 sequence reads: CASGQFGSSYEQYF. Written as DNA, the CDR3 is TGCGCCAGCGGACAGTTCGGGAGCTCCTACGAGCAGTACTTC.

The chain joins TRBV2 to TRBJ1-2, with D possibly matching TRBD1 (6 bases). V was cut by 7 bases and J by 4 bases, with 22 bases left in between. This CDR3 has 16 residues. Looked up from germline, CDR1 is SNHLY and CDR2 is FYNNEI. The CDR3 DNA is TGTGCCAGCAATACCCGGGACAAACTAGCCGCCTATGGCTACACCTTC. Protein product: CASNTRDKLAAYGYTF.

The CDR3 coding sequence is TGTGCCAGCAGCTACTCTAGCGGGAGGACCAACACCGGGGAGCTGTTTTTT. Its translation is CASSYSSGRTNTGELFF. The chain couples TRBV9 to TRBJ2-2; 11 bases map to TRBD2. CDR3 length: 17 residues. V lost 4 bases, J lost 2 bases, and 7 bases stayed unmatched. Germline V gene data show CDR1 as SGDLS and CDR2 as YYNGEE.

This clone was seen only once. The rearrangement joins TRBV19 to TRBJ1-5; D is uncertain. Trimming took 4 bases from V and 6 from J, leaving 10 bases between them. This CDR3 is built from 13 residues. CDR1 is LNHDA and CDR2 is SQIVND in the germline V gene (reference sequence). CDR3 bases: TGTGCCAGTAGTACGCTGGGGTGTCAGCCCCAGCATTTT. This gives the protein CASSTLGCQPQHF. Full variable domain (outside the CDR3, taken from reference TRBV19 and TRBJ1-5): DGGITQSPKYLFRKEGQNVTLSCEQNLNHDAMYWYRQDPGQGLRLIYYSQIVNDFQKGDIAEGYSVSREKKESFPLTVTSAQKNPTAFYLCASSTLGCQPQHFGDGTRLSIL.

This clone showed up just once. CDR3 DNA: TGTGCCAGCTCGAACCGCCCTGGAGGGACTAATGAGCAGTTCTTC. Its translation is CASSNRPGGTNEQFF. The J gene is TRBJ2-1, the V gene TRBV28; a possible D gene is TRBD2 (6 bases). The V gene lost 8 bases and the J gene lost 7 bases, with 21 bases spanning the gap. This CDR3 is built from 15 residues. CDR1 is MDHEN, CDR2 SYDVKM, per germline.

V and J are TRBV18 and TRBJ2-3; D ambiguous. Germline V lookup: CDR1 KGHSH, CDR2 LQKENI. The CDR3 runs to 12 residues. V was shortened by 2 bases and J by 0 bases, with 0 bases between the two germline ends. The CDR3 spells CASSPSTDTQYF. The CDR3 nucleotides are TGTGCCAGCTCACCAAGCACAGATACGCAGTATTTT.

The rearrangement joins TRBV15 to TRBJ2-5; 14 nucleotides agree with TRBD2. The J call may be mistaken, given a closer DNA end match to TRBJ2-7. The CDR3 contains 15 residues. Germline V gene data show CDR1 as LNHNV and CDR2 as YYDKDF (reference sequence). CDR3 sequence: CATSEGLAGAYEQYF. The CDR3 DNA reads TGTGCCACCAGCGAGGGACTAGCGGGAGCCTACGAGCAGTACTTC.

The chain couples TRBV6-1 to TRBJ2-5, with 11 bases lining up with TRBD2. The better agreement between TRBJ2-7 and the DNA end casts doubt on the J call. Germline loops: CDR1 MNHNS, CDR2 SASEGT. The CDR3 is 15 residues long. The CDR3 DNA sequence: TGTGCCAGCAGTGATGAGCTAGCGGGAGGCTACGAGCAGTACTTC. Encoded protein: CASSDELAGGYEQYF.

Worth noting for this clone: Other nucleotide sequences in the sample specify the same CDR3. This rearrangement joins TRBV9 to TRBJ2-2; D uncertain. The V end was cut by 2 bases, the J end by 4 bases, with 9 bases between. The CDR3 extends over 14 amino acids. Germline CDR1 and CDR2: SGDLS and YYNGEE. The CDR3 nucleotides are TGTGCCAGCAGCGTCTCGTGGGGCACCGGGGAGCTGTTTTTT. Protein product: CASSVSWGTGELFF.

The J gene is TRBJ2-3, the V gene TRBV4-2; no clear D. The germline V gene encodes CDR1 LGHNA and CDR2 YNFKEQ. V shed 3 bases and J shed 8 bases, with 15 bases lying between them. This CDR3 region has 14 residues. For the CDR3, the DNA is TGTGCCAGCAGCCAGAACCCTAGGTTAGGTACGCAGTATTTT. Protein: CASSQNPRLGTQYF.

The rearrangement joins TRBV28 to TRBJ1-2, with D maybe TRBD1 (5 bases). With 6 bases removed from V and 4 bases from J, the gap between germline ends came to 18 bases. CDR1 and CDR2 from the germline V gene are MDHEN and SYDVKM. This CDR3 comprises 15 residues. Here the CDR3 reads CASRKARDWIYGYTF. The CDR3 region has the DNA TGTGCCAGCAGGAAGGCCCGGGACTGGATCTATGGCTACACCTTC.

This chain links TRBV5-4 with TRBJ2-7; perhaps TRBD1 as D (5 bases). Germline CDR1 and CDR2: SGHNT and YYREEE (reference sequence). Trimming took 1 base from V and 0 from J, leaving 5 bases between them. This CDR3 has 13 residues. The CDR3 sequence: CASSLRGSYEQYF. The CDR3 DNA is TGTGCCAGCAGCTTGAGGGGCTCCTACGAGCAGTACTTC.

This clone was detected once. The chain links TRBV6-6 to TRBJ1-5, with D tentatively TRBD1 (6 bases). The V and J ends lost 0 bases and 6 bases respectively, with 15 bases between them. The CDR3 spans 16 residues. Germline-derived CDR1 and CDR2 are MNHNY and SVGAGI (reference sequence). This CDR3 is CASSYSSGGVGQPQHF. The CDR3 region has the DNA TGTGCCAGCAGTTACTCGTCGGGGGGCGTTGGTCAGCCCCAGCATTTT.

The CDR3 spells CASSDNWENQPQHF. The DNA for the CDR3 is TGTGCCAGCAGTGATAATTGGGAGAATCAGCCCCAGCATTTT. The rearrangement joins TRBV6-1 to TRBJ1-5, with D unclear. With 3 bases removed from V and 4 bases from J, the gap between germline ends came to 10 bases. Germline CDR1 reads MNHNS; CDR2 reads SASEGT. This CDR3 has 14 residues.

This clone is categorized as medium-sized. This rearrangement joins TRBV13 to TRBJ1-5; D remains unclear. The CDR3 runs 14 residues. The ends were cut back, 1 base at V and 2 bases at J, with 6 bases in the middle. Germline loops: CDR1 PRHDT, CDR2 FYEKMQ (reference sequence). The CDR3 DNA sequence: TGTGCCAGCAGCTTAGCCGGGGGCAATCAGCCCCAGCATTTT. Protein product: CASSLAGGNQPQHF.

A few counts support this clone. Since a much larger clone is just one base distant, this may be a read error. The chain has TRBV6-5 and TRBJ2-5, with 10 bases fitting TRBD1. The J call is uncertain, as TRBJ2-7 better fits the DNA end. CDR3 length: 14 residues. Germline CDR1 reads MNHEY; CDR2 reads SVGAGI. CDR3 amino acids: CASSYGTGAYEQYF. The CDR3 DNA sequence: TGTGCCAGCAGTTACGGGACAGGGGCCTACGAGCAGTACTTC.

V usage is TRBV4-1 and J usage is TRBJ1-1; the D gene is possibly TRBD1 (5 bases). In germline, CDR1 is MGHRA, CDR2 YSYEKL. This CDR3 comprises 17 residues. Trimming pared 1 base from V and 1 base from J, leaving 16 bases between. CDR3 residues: CASSQGPPGLANTEAFF. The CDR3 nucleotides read TGCGCCAGCAGCCAAGGTCCCCCGGGACTGGCGAACACTGAAGCTTTCTTT.

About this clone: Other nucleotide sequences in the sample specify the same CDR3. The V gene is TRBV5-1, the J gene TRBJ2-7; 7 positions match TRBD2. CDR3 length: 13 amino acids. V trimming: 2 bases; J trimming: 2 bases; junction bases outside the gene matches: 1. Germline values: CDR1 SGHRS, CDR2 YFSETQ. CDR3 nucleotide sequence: TGCGCCAGCAGCTTAGCGGGAACCTACGAGCAGTACTTC. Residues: CASSLAGTYEQYF. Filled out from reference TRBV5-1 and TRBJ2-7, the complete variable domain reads KAGVTQTPRYLIKTRGQQVTLSCSPISGHRSVSWYQQTPGQGLQFLFEYFSETQRNKGNFPGRFSGRQFSNSRSEMNVSTLELGDSALYLCASSLAGTYEQYFGPGTRLTVT.

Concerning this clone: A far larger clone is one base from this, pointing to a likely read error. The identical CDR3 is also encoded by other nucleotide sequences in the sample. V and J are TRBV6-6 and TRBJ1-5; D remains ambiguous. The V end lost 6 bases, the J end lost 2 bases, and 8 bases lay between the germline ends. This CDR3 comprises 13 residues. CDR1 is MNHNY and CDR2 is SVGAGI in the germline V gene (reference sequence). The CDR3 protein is CASRAVGNQPQHF. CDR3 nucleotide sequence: TGTGCCAGCAGGGCAGTCGGCAATCAGCCCCAGCATTTT.

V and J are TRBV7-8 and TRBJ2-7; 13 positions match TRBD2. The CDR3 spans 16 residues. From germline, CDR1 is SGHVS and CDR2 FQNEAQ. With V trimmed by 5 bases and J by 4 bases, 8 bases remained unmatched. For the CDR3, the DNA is TGTGCCAGCAGCAGGGGGACTAGCGGGACCTATTACGAGCAGTACTTC. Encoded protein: CASSRGTSGTYYEQYF.